These 16 T cell receptor beta chains originate from one sample sequenced in a study of long-term antiretroviral therapy in people with HIV. Version v3.0 of the immunoSEQ assay ran at survey level. TCRdb's table, derived via immunoSEQ multiplex PCR, lists solely in-frame clones and lacks some. Of over 5,500 clones listed, approximately 83% were seen once; the top ten hold about 3%. The specimen comprised unsorted PBMCs, sampled 3.7 years after starting antiretroviral therapy. The receptors originated from a woman aged 50 to 60 with HIV.

This clone was detected only once. The V gene is TRBV6-1, the J gene TRBJ2-4; D gene ambiguous. The CDR3 length is 14 residues. In germline, CDR1 is MNHNS, CDR2 SASEGT. Trimming removed 2 bases at V and 6 bases at J, with 11 bases between. CDR3 protein: CASSESTSPNIQYF. CDR3 in DNA: TGTGCCAGCAGTGAATCTACTTCCCCAAACATTCAGTACTTC.

V is TRBV14 and J is TRBJ2-5; no clear D. In germline, CDR1 is SGHDN, CDR2 FVKESK. This CDR3 contains 13 residues. Trimming cost V 2 bases and J 4 bases, with 8 bases left between them. This CDR3 is CASSQLGRETQYF. The CDR3 DNA follows: TGTGCCAGCAGCCAACTGGGAAGAGAGACCCAGTACTTC.

As DNA, the CDR3 is TGTGCCAGCAGCTTAGCGCACGGGGAGCAGTACTTC. This encodes CASSLAHGEQYF. This chain joins TRBV7-8 and TRBJ2-7; D uncertain. Trimming shortened V by 0 bases and J by 7 bases, and 7 bases separated the two germline ends. The V gene's germline CDR1 is SGHVS and CDR2 FQNEAQ. The CDR3 contains 12 residues.

The chain employs TRBV9 and TRBJ2-7, with 10 nucleotides matching TRBD1. The CDR3 runs 15 residues. With V trimmed by 0 bases and J by 3 bases, 3 bases remained unmatched. In germline, CDR1 is SGDLS, CDR2 YYNGEE. DNA for the CDR3: TGTGCCAGCAGCGTAGGGGACAGGGGAAACTACGAGCAGTACTTC. This translates into CASSVGDRGNYEQYF.

This chain's CDR3 is CASSLGTSGSSDTQYF. CDR3 coding DNA: TGTGCCAGCAGCTTGGGGACTAGCGGGAGTTCAGATACGCAGTATTTT. This chain links TRBV9 with TRBJ2-3; TRBD2 matches 14 bases. Germline values: CDR1 SGDLS, CDR2 YYNGEE. The CDR3 spans 16 residues. V lost 4 bases and J lost 4; bases outside the gene matches: 5.

V and J are TRBV30 and TRBJ2-1, with D possibly matching TRBD2 (5 bases). CDR3 length: 17 amino acids. Germline V CDR1 and CDR2: GTSNPN, SVGIG (reference sequence). The ends were cut back, 1 base at V and 5 bases at J, with 21 bases in the middle. CDR3 region: CAWSGQQRAETNNEQFF. CDR3 bases: TGTGCCTGGAGTGGCCAACAGAGGGCCGAAACAAACAATGAGCAGTTCTTC.

This clone was counted a few times. This sequence joins TRBV30 and TRBJ1-2; perhaps TRBD1 as D (5 bases). The length of the CDR3 is 17 residues. Germline V gene lookup returns CDR1 GTSNPN and CDR2 SVGIG (reference sequence). V gave up 2 bases and J gave up 7 bases, with 26 bases separating them. CDR3 protein: CAWSSGGHRNCCSGYTF. CDR3 nucleotides: TGTGCCTGGAGTTCCGGCGGACACCGGAATTGTTGCAGTGGCTACACCTTC.

CDR3 coding DNA: TGTGCCAGCAGTTACTCGACAGGGGGTCTGACTTTC. It is translated as CASSYSTGGLTF. This sequence joins TRBV6-5 and TRBJ2-6; 9 positions match TRBD1. V shed 0 bases and J 16 bases; nucleotides not matched to a gene: 1. The CDR3 has 12 residues. Germline loops: CDR1 MNHEY, CDR2 SVGAGI.

This clone was counted only a few times. The chain is built from TRBV19 and TRBJ2-2, with TRBD2 as a possible D gene (5 bases). CDR1 is LNHDA, CDR2 SQIVND, per germline (reference sequence). This CDR3 region has 13 residues. The V end lost 6 bases, the J end lost 6 bases, and 11 bases lay between the germline ends. The CDR3 region is CASRLGFPGELFF. DNA for the CDR3: TGTGCCAGTAGACTAGGGTTCCCCGGGGAGCTGTTTTTT.

V gene TRBV5-4 combines with J gene TRBJ1-2; D perhaps matches TRBD1 (5 bases). Trimming left V 0 bases short and J 5 bases short, with 11 bases between. CDR1 is SGHNT and CDR2 is YYREEE in the germline V gene (reference sequence). The CDR3 is 14 residues long. The CDR3 here is CASSLAGTDYGYTF. DNA of the CDR3: TGTGCCAGCAGCTTGGCGGGGACGGATTATGGCTACACCTTC.

CDR3 nucleotide sequence: TGTGCCAGCAGCTCCGGACAAGAAAATGAAAAACTGTTTTTT. This translates into CASSSGQENEKLFF. The genes are TRBV11-1 and TRBJ1-4, with D perhaps matching TRBD1 (5 bases). Germline CDR1 SGHAT, CDR2 FQDESV (reference sequence). This CDR3 contains 14 residues. V was clipped by 4 bases and J by 5 bases, with 11 bases between them.

V gene TRBV7-6 combines with J gene TRBJ2-7; no clear D gene. Germline V lookup: CDR1 SGHVS, CDR2 FNYEAQ. This CDR3 spans 13 amino acids. V lost 1 base, J lost 3 bases, and 7 bases lay in between. Here the CDR3 DNA reads TGTGCCAGCAGCTTAGATCCAGTCTACGAGCAGTACTTC. Amino acid sequence: CASSLDPVYEQYF.

The CDR3, as DNA: TGTGCCAGCAGCTTTTCAGGACTAGCGGGAGATCCCTACGAGCAGTACTTC. This codes for CASSFSGLAGDPYEQYF. The chain employs TRBV5-8 and TRBJ2-7; 13 nucleotides match TRBD2. The length of the CDR3 is 17 residues. Germline V gives CDR1 SGHTS, CDR2 YDEGEE. The V gene end was trimmed by 2 bases and the J gene end by 2 bases; junction bases not matched to a gene: 7.

This clone was observed a few times. The CDR3 nucleotides read TGTGCCAGCAGCTTGGGGGCAGGGAGACAGAACACTGAAGCTTTCTTT. This gives the protein CASSLGAGRQNTEAFF. The chain employs TRBV5-8 and TRBJ1-1; a weak D match, TRBD1 (5 bases). Germline assignment: CDR1 SGHTS and CDR2 YDEGEE. CDR3 length equals 16 residues. V lost 0 bases and J 1 base, leaving 13 bases between the germline ends.

The chain combines TRBV18 with TRBJ1-1, with 8 bases fitting TRBD1. Trimming at V came to 3 bases and at J to 5 bases, leaving 2 bases not matched to a gene. There are 13 residues in the CDR3. Germline V gene sequence: CDR1 KGHSH, CDR2 LQKENI. The CDR3 bases are TGTGCCAGCTCACCGGGACAGGAGACTGAAGCTTTCTTT. It encodes CASSPGQETEAFF.

The chain is built from TRBV18 and TRBJ1-4; TRBD1 matches at 7 bases. The CDR3 sequence is 15 residues long. Unmatched junction bases numbered 11, after V lost 8 bases and J lost 5 bases. Germline CDR1 KGHSH, CDR2 LQKENI. The CDR3 reads CASSPLDRMNEKLFF. As DNA, the CDR3 is TGTGCCAGCAGTCCCCTGGACAGGATGAATGAAAAACTGTTTTTT.